The rows below give T cell receptor beta chains drawn from one sample of a study of Ad26.COV2.S vaccination and SARS-CoV-2 variants. Sequencing used immunoSEQ multiplex PCR; TCRdb keeps in-frame clones, though not all of them. The table lists some 240,000 clones, roughly 89% of them singletons. Sequencing was performed on peripheral blood, taken in a trial of Ad26.COV2.S vaccine versus placebo. Receptor source: a person between 18 and 60 years old who received the Ad26.COV2.S COVID-19 vaccine or a placebo. Each CDR3 is given with its conserved first and last residue. The D gene is left open where the match is weak. Size is omitted from some rows. Given values are once, few, many or a class for expanded clones.

>few|15|TRBJ2-3|TRBV11-2|NA
TGTGCCAGCAGCTTAGTGACCGGGTTCCCAGATACGCAGTATTTT
CASSLVTGFPDTQYF
>NA|17|TRBJ2-3|TRBV18|TRBD2
TGTGCCAGCTCACCTCTTCCCAGCGGGGGGGCCACAGATACGCAGTATTTT
CASSPLPSGGATDTQYF
>NA|15|TRBJ1-2|TRBV29-1|TRBD1
TGCAGCGTTGATGGTGGGACAGGGCTCTCTTATGGCTACACCTTC
CSVDGGTGLSYGYTF
>few|12|TRBJ1-5|TRBV10-3|NA
TGTGCCATCAGTGAGAACAATCAGCCCCAGCATTTT
CAISENNQPQHF
>NA|13|TRBJ1-5|TRBV7-6|NA
TGTGCCAGCAGCCTGACAGAGGTTCAGCCCCAGCATTTT
CASSLTEVQPQHF
>NA|17|TRBJ2-1|TRBV3-1/TRBV3-2|TRBD2
TGTGCCAGCAGCCAAGTCGGGGGACTAGCGGGAGGAAATGAGCAGTTCTTC
CASSQVGGLAGGNEQFF
>NA|19|TRBJ2-2|TRBV7-3|TRBD2
TGTGCCAGCAGCCGACGAGCAGCGGGGGGCCTGATGAACACCGGGGAGCTGTTTTTT
CASSRRAAGGLMNTGELFF
>NA|13|TRBJ2-5|TRBV5-4|TRBD1
TGTGCCAGCAGCGGGACAGGGCAAGAGACCCAGTACTTC
CASSGTGQETQYF
>NA|13|TRBJ2-5|TRBV18|NA
TGTGCCAGCTCACCACGAGGAACAGAGACCCAGTACTTC
CASSPRGTETQYF
>NA|14|TRBJ1-2|TRBV5-1|TRBD1
TGCGCCAGCAGCTTCATACAGGGGGCTGATGGCTACACCTTC
CASSFIQGADGYTF
>NA|15|TRBJ2-5|TRBV5-1|TRBD1
TGCGCCAGCAGCCCATCCGGACAGGGTGGAGAGACCCAGTACTTC
CASSPSGQGGETQYF
>NA|17|TRBJ2-5|TRBV7-9|TRBD2
TGTGCCAGCAGGCGGGGTGGGGCCGGGGGGGCCCTGGAGACCCAGTACTTC
CASRRGGAGGALETQYF
>NA|18|TRBJ2-2|TRBV4-2|TRBD2
TGTGCCAGCAGCCAAGTTTTGTCCAGCGGGGGGGTAGTCGGGGAGCTGTTTTTT
CASSQVLSSGGVVGELFF
>NA|14|TRBJ1-3|TRBV6-6|TRBD1
TGTGCCAGCAGTCGGACAGGGGGTGGAAACACCATATATTTT
CASSRTGGGNTIYF
>NA|13|TRBJ1-1|TRBV15|NA
TGTGCCACCAGCACCCCGGGACCGCAAGGGGCTTTCTTT
CATSTPGPQGAFF
>NA|15|TRBJ1-2|TRBV3-1/TRBV3-2|NA
TGTGCCAGCAGCCAAGGGTTGGCGGAGGTTTATGGCTACACCTTC
CASSQGLAEVYGYTF
>NA|14|TRBJ2-3|TRBV13|NA
TGTGCCAGCAGCTTCGACTATAGCACAGATACGCAGTATTTT
CASSFDYSTDTQYF
>NA|15|TRBJ2-2|TRBV4-3|TRBD2
TGCGCCAGCAGCCTGAGACTAGCGGGAGCCGGGGAGCTGTTTTTT
CASSLRLAGAGELFF
>NA|14|TRBJ1-1|TRBV6-5|NA
TGTGCCAGCAGTTACTCGAGGGCAGGTTCACAAGCTTTCTTT
CASSYSRAGSQAFF
>NA|16|TRBJ2-2|TRBV19|NA
TGTGCCAGTAGTAATGAGGTGACAAGGCGGTCCGGGGAGCTGTTTTTT
CASSNEVTRRSGELFF
>few|14|TRBJ2-1|TRBV24-1|NA
TGTGCCACCAGTGATCGTGGCGGTCCGGATGAGCAGTTCTTC
CATSDRGGPDEQFF
>NA|13|TRBJ1-2|TRBV12-5|NA
TGTGCTAGTGGATTAGACAGAATCAGTGGCTACACCTTC
CASGLDRISGYTF
>few|13|TRBJ1-4|TRBV3-1/TRBV3-2|TRBD1
TGTGCCATCCGTCGACAGGGTGGAGAAAAACTGTTTTTT
CAIRRQGGEKLFF
>NA|14|TRBJ1-2|TRBV28|NA
TGTGCCAGCAGTTTAAGGTCCAGGGACTATGGCTACACCTTC
CASSLRSRDYGYTF
>NA|16|TRBJ2-1|TRBV7-2|TRBD2
TGTGCCAGCAGCCCTAGGAGGCTAGCGGGGGACAATGAGCAGTTCTTC
CASSPRRLAGDNEQFF
>few|13|TRBJ1-1|TRBV18|TRBD1
TGTGCCAGCTCAAGGGACAGGGGTACTGAAGCTTTCTTT
CASSRDRGTEAFF
>NA|12|TRBJ1-4|TRBV7-9|NA
TGTGCCAGCAGCACTCGGCCGGAAAAACTGTTTTTT
CASSTRPEKLFF
>once|14|TRBJ2-7|TRBV7-8|TRBD1
TGTGCCAGCAGCTTAGGGACAGGGGCCTACGAGCAGTACTTC
CASSLGTGAYEQYF